Following are 23 T cell receptor beta chains from one sample sequenced in a study of T cells of healthy individuals. TCRdb analysed the 5' RACE reads with MiXCR anew, one entry per CDR3 protein. This table has around 53,000 distinct CDR3 sequences, around 15% appearing once. Receptor source: a human donor in good health.

CDR3 DNA sequence: TGTGCCAGCAGTTTAGGCAGCTACATGAACACTGAAGCTTTCTTT. Protein product: CASSLGSYMNTEAFF. This sequence joins TRBV12-3 or TRBV12-4 and TRBJ1-1; D unresolved. CDR3 length: 15 residues. V lost 1 base and J 0 bases, leaving 9 bases between the germline ends.

This chain uses TRBV9 with TRBJ1-2; D unclear. Germline V gives CDR1 SGDLS, CDR2 YYNGEE. The V gene lost 6 bases and the J gene lost 2 bases, with 14 bases spanning the gap. The CDR3 is 14 amino acids. As DNA, the CDR3 is TGTGCCAGCAACGGTAAGGGAGGAAACTATGGCTACACCTTC. This gives the protein CASNGKGGNYGYTF.

This clonotype was recorded a few times. This rearrangement joins TRBV20-1 to TRBJ2-2; the D gene is possibly TRBD2 (6 bases). In germline, CDR1 is DFQATT, CDR2 SNEGSKA (reference sequence). The germline V and J ends were trimmed by 3 bases and 1 base, with 12 bases remaining between them. There are 15 residues in the CDR3. Here the CDR3 DNA reads TGCAGTGCTAGTGGCTCGGGAGAGAACACCGGGGAGCTGTTTTTT. Protein sequence: CSASGSGENTGELFF.

CDR3 protein: CSATTSGVAGPHEQFF. Here the CDR3 DNA reads TGCAGTGCTACCACAAGCGGGGTAGCGGGTCCCCATGAGCAGTTCTTC. The rearrangement links TRBV20-1 to TRBJ2-1, with 7 bases fitting TRBD2. V was clipped by 4 bases and J by 8 bases; unmatched bases: 17. Germline V gene lookup returns CDR1 DFQATT and CDR2 SNEGSKA (reference sequence). The CDR3 totals 16 residues.

V usage is TRBV6-1 and J usage is TRBJ1-2, with D uncertain. Trimming took 8 bases from V and 3 from J, leaving 13 bases between them. CDR3 length equals 13 residues. The V gene's germline CDR1 is MNHNS and CDR2 SASEGT. The CDR3: CASGLGSDYGYTF. The CDR3 DNA follows: TGTGCCAGCGGGTTAGGGTCGGACTATGGCTACACCTTC.

The sample holds many counts of this clonotype. The rearrangement uses TRBV7-9 and TRBJ1-3; a weak D match, TRBD1 (5 bases). The CDR3 is made up of 14 amino acids. V gave up 3 bases and J gave up 2 bases, with 8 bases separating them. Germline CDR1 is SEHNR and CDR2 is FQNEAQ (reference sequence). The CDR3 DNA reads TGTGCCAGCAGCTTTTGGGGGGCTGGAAACACCATATATTTT. Translating it yields CASSFWGAGNTIYF.

This clonotype showed up just a few times. The rearrangement uses TRBV12-3 or TRBV12-4 and TRBJ2-3, with TRBD2 matching over 14 bases. Germline trimming cut 6 bases from V and 8 bases from J; bases unmatched to any gene: 4. The CDR3 covers 14 residues. The CDR3 here is CASSIGTSGSTQYF. The CDR3 nucleotides are TGTGCCAGCAGCATTGGGACTAGCGGGAGTACGCAGTATTTT.

The CDR3 is CASSLVGPGELFF. In DNA, the CDR3 is TGTGCCAGCAGTTTAGTGGGGCCCGGGGAGCTGTTTTTT. This chain uses TRBV12-3 or TRBV12-4 with TRBJ2-2; weak D call: TRBD1 (5 bases). Trimming took 1 base from V and 6 from J, leaving 6 bases between them. This CDR3 has 13 residues.

There are many counts of this clonotype. This chain connects TRBV7-8 to TRBJ2-5, with 8 bases aligning to TRBD2. The junction had 6 bases not matched to a gene; V was cut back by 4 bases and J by 2 bases. This CDR3 has 15 residues. The germline V gene has CDR1 SGHVS and CDR2 FQNEAQ. The CDR3: CASSSVAGKQETQYF. CDR3 sequence (DNA): TGTGCCAGCAGCTCCGTAGCGGGGAAGCAAGAGACCCAGTACTTC. Full variable domain (remainder filled in from reference TRBV7-8 and TRBJ2-5): GAGVSQSPRYKVAKRGQDVALRCDPISGHVSLFWYQQALGQGPEFLTYFQNEAQLDKSGLPSDRFFAERPEGSVSTLKIQRTQQEDSAVYLCASSSVAGKQETQYFGPGTRLLVL.

This clonotype has a handful of counts. V gene TRBV19 combines with J gene TRBJ1-3, with no clear D. CDR3 size: 15 residues. In germline, CDR1 is LNHDA, CDR2 SQIVND (reference sequence). Trimming removed 3 bases from V and 7 bases from J, with 16 bases in between. The CDR3 protein is CASSIDRLSVNTIYF. CDR3 coding DNA: TGTGCCAGTAGTATCGATCGGCTGTCCGTGAACACCATATATTTT.

This clonotype occurred many times. The chain recombines TRBV20-1 with TRBJ1-2; D gene unclear. The CDR3 runs to 16 residues. Germline CDR1 reads DFQATT; CDR2 reads SNEGSKA (reference sequence). Trimming cost V 0 bases and J 5 bases, with 19 bases left between them. CDR3 nucleotide sequence: TGCAGTGCTAGAGATTTTGGGGAGGGAACCCCGTATGGCTACACCTTC. Protein sequence: CSARDFGEGTPYGYTF.

Only a few counts were recorded for this clonotype. The CDR3, as DNA: TGTGCCACCAGTGAAGGGACAGGGTGGAATCAGCCCCAGCATTTT. Residues: CATSEGTGWNQPQHF. V gene TRBV24-1 combines with J gene TRBJ1-5, with 9 bases fitting TRBD1. From germline, CDR1 is KGHDR and CDR2 SFDVKD. The V gene end was trimmed by 4 bases and the J gene end by 4 bases; junction bases not matched to a gene: 4. This CDR3 is 15 amino acids long.

This clonotype appeared many times. The rearrangement joins TRBV4-1 to TRBJ2-6, with 10 positions matching TRBD2. The CDR3 totals 18 residues. Germline trimming cut 0 bases from V and 5 bases from J; bases unmatched to any gene: 7. CDR1 MGHRA and CDR2 YSYEKL come from the germline V gene. In DNA, the CDR3 is TGCGCCAGCAGCCAAGATGTAGCGGGGGGCCTCTGGGCCAACGTCCTGACTTTC. Translation gives CASSQDVAGGLWANVLTF.

On this clonotype itself: It may be a read error: a sequence one base away is much more abundant. The gene calls are TRBV29-1 and TRBJ1-2; tentative D call: TRBD1 (5 bases). This CDR3 region has 12 residues. Trimming cost V 4 bases and J 9 bases, with 15 bases left between them. Germline assignment: CDR1 SQVTM and CDR2 ANQGSEA. The CDR3 coding sequence is TGCAGCGTTGCTGTACAGGCGAGTTGCTACACCTTC. Translation: CSVAVQASCYTF.

The chain joins TRBV28 to TRBJ1-5; D uncertain. The CDR3 has 12 amino acids. V was trimmed by 8 bases and J by 7 bases, leaving 12 bases between them. Germline V gene data show CDR1 as MDHEN and CDR2 as SYDVKM. CDR3 in amino acids: CASRGLLQPQHF. As DNA, the CDR3 is TGTGCCAGCCGAGGGTTGTTGCAGCCCCAGCATTTT.

The rearrangement uses TRBV5-1 and TRBJ2-7, with 8 bases identical to TRBD1. J lost 5 bases, V lost 5 bases, and 3 bases had no gene match. CDR1 and CDR2 from the germline V gene are SGHRS and YFSETQ. This CDR3 contains 12 residues. This CDR3 is CASRPTGDEQYF. The CDR3 DNA is TGCGCCAGCAGGCCGACAGGGGACGAGCAGTACTTC. Drawing the rest from reference TRBV5-1 and TRBJ2-7, the complete variable domain is KAGVTQTPRYLIKTRGQQVTLSCSPISGHRSVSWYQQTPGQGLQFLFEYFSETQRNKGNFPGRFSGRQFSNSRSEMNVSTLELGDSALYLCASRPTGDEQYFGPGTRLTVT.

This clonotype was detected many times. This chain uses TRBV4-2 with TRBJ1-1, with D unresolved. The length of the CDR3 is 15 residues. V lost 0 bases, J lost 3 bases, and 11 bases lay in between. Germline V CDR1 and CDR2: LGHNA, YNFKEQ. CDR3 sequence (DNA): TGTGCCAGCAGCCAAGAGGGCACACGGCACACTGAAGCTTTCTTT. Amino acids: CASSQEGTRHTEAFF.

This clonotype showed up just a few times. The chain is built from TRBV7-2 and TRBJ2-7; 9 bases fit TRBD2. The ends lost 5 bases at V and 2 bases at J; junction bases unmatched: 4. Germline lookup yields CDR1 SGHTA and CDR2 FQGNSA. The CDR3 extends over 14 amino acids. As DNA, the CDR3 is TGTGCCAGCAGCAAGGGACTAGCAGCCTACGAGCAGTACTTC. Its protein is CASSKGLAAYEQYF. The full variable domain, its missing parts supplied by reference TRBV7-2 and TRBJ2-7, is GAGVSQSPSNKVTEKGKDVELRCDPISGHTALYWYRQSLGQGLEFLIYFQGNSAPDKSGLPSDRFSAERTGGSVSTLTIQRTQQEDSAVYLCASSKGLAAYEQYFGPGTRLTVT.

J is TRBJ2-5 and V is TRBV6-6; 10 bases line up with TRBD2. The V gene's germline CDR1 is MNHNY and CDR2 SVGAGI (reference sequence). The ends lost 2 bases at V and 1 base at J; junction bases unmatched: 4. CDR3 length: 16 residues. DNA of the CDR3: TGTGCCAGCAGTTACGTGGCTAGCGGGGGCCAAGAGACCCAGTACTTC. It translates to CASSYVASGGQETQYF.

The rearrangement joins TRBV10-3 to TRBJ2-1; 12 nucleotides agree with TRBD2. V dropped 2 bases and J dropped 7; count of bases not matched to a gene: 6. CDR1 is ENHRY and CDR2 is SYGVKD in the germline V gene. This CDR3 has 16 residues. CDR3 residues: CAISEGTSGLENEQFF. CDR3 nucleotide sequence: TGTGCCATCAGTGAGGGGACTAGCGGGCTAGAGAATGAGCAGTTCTTC.

This clonotype was detected only a few times. The V call is TRBV7-9, the J call TRBJ2-5; D gene uncertain. CDR3 size: 15 residues. Germline-derived CDR1 and CDR2 are SEHNR and FQNEAQ (reference sequence). V was cut by 5 bases and J by 4 bases, with 17 bases left in between. CDR3 residues: CASSRTGSPRETQYF. The CDR3 DNA follows: TGTGCCAGCAGCCGAACCGGGTCCCCGAGAGAGACCCAGTACTTC. The whole variable domain, filled in from reference TRBV7-9 and TRBJ2-5, reads DTGVSQNPRHKITKRGQNVTFRCDPISEHNRLYWYRQTLGQGPEFLTYFQNEAQLEKSRLLSDRFSAERPKGSFSTLEIQRTEQGDSAMYLCASSRTGSPRETQYFGPGTRLLVL.

This clonotype was seen more than once but under ten times. This chain joins TRBV19 and TRBJ1-2; D is possibly TRBD1 (6 bases). CDR3 length equals 14 residues. Germline V gives CDR1 LNHDA, CDR2 SQIVND (reference sequence). Trimming took off 6 bases at V and 7 bases at J, with 18 bases between the two ends. The CDR3 nucleotides are TGTGCCAGTAGCCTCCGAGGGGGGTACGGTGGCTACACCTTC. Translation: CASSLRGGYGGYTF.

The sample holds one count of this clonotype. This chain connects TRBV24-1 to TRBJ2-3; possible D gene TRBD1, 6 bases. V lost 6 bases and J lost 5, with 17 bases in between. Looked up from germline, CDR1 is KGHDR and CDR2 is SFDVKD. The CDR3 loop spans 15 amino acids. The CDR3 region has the DNA TGTGCCACCAGTTATGGGGGCACCAGCGGAGATACGCAGTATTTT. Translating gives CATSYGGTSGDTQYF.